This T cell receptor (beta chain) originates from a study of vaccination effects on CD4 cells after COVID-19. About the study: Post-vaccine specimens arrived a median 72 days past the second dose. Study-wide points: Researchers reported few convalescent patients and no early post-infection timepoints in the study.

There are a few counts of this clone. Its antigen is not known. With 7 bases removed from V and 3 bases from J, the gap between germline ends came to 9 bases. From germline, CDR1 is ENHRY and CDR2 SYGVKD. This CDR3 contains 12 residues. The data were produced by immunoSEQ multiplex PCR, yet TCRdb's version contains in-frame clones alone and is incomplete. The table lists 50,000 to 65,000 clones, roughly 72% of them singletons, with 1.2% in the top ten. Viral peptide pools were used in the ViraFEST assay to expand antigen-specific CD4+ T cells, and sequencing came afterward. When ten to eleven days of culture had elapsed, CD4+ T cells were isolated. Of the BNT162b2 and mRNA-1273 vaccines, participants received two doses of one or the other. The healthy vaccine recipients, who had no prior SARS-CoV-2 infection, showed negative nucleocapsid antibodies. The culture medium for 1.5 million to 2.5 million PBMC per well included 8.5 to 10 IU/ml IL-2 and 8.5 to 10 ug/ml peptides.

The sequencing here drew on CD4+ T cells from PBMCs cultured with HCoV-229E spike peptides, taken after COVID-19 vaccination. This chain connects TRBV10-3 to TRBJ1-2; D uncertain. The origin of this receptor is a human donor who received a COVID-19 vaccine. CDR3 DNA: TGTGCCATCAAGGTGTGGGACTATGGCTACACCTTC. Protein sequence: CAIKVWDYGYTF.